A single count supports the clone carrying this T cell receptor (beta chain). The antigen remains unidentified. A multiplex PCR was run with 60 Vbeta primers and 13 Jbeta primers. Method: immunoSEQ multiplex PCR; TCRdb's copy keeps in-frame clones and lacks some. Here the sample spans roughly 170,000 clones, 84% being singletons. This entry comes from a study of cytomegalovirus exposure and HLA in healthy donors. Study findings and constraints: In a later analysis, across HLA loci, associated TCR counts were highest for DRB1, lowest for HLA-C. Evidence from a later analysis indicated that most CMV-associated TCR beta chains looked HLA-restricted.

Everyone who donated was a healthy bone marrow donor. Sequenced input: PBMCs. The sequence came from a girl aged 5-17 years in good health and CMV-seropositive.

CDR3 in amino acids: CASSYTRPTGDEQFF. The CDR3 coding sequence is TGTGCCAGCAGTTACACACGACCCACGGGGGATGAGCAGTTCTTC. The rearrangement uses TRBV6-5 and TRBJ2-1, with TRBD2 as a possible D gene (6 bases). The CDR3 spans 15 residues. The ends were cut back, 2 bases at V and 8 bases at J, with 16 bases in the middle. CDR1 is MNHEY, CDR2 SVGAGI, per germline.